The clone carrying this TCR beta chain was seen only a few times. Its antigen is currently unknown. The CDR3 contains 16 residues. From germline, CDR1 is MNHEY and CDR2 SVGAGI. The V segment lost 7 bases and the J segment 4 bases; nucleotides outside the gene matches: 13. Donors gave about 9.3 milliliters of peripheral blood apiece. The data stem from a study of blood T cells in healthy people across ages. About the research overall: Capture via template switching afforded approximately one barcoded beta molecule per two T cells. Study results and caveats: Conclusively comparing naive with antigen-experienced cells was impossible with unsorted PBMCs.

The use of a sample-barcoded 5' primer and a J-beta primer mix characterized a second PCR of roughly 6 to 12 cycles. A template-switch adaptor with 12 random nucleotides tagged each cDNA molecule. MiXCR was run by TCRdb on the 5' RACE reads, yielding one entry per CDR3 protein. The sample holds 1.8 million or so distinct CDR3 sequences, roughly two fifths seen once. This clonotype originated in a human donor in good health. Sequencing was performed on blood. This chain joins TRBV6-5 and TRBJ2-1, with 7 bases that match TRBD2. CDR3 coding DNA: TGTGCCAGCACGCGGGGGTTATATTCGGAATACAATGAGCAGTTCTTC. It is translated as CASTRGLYSEYNEQFF.